These 22 T cell receptor beta chains originate from one sample sequenced in a study of OX40 agonist ivuxolimab in advanced cancers. The repertoire was sequenced with immunoSEQ multiplex PCR; TCRdb's copy has only in-frame clones and lacks some. The sample records 68,000 or so clones, 70% to 85% being singletons. Source: CD4+ or CD8+ T cells sorted from blood, taken in a trial of the OX40 agonist ivuxolimab. These receptors originate from an adult with an advanced solid tumor such as melanoma, head and neck, liver or kidney cancer.

This chain connects TRBV9 to TRBJ2-1; 11 nucleotides align to TRBD2. Per germline, CDR1 SGDLS and CDR2 YYNGEE. With V trimmed by 3 bases and J by 4 bases, 6 bases remained unmatched. CDR3 length: 16 residues. CDR3 DNA: TGTGCCAGCAGCGCGGGGACTAGCGGAGTTTACAATGAGCAGTTCTTC. This codes for CASSAGTSGVYNEQFF.

The CDR3 sequence is CASSLALGQGIGYEQYV. The CDR3, as DNA: TGTGCCAGCAGCTTAGCGCTAGGACAGGGGATCGGTTACGAGCAGTACGTC. The genes are TRBV7-9 and TRBJ2-7; 9 positions agree with TRBD1. In germline, CDR1 is SEHNR, CDR2 FQNEAQ (reference sequence). Trimming cost V 0 bases and J 4 bases; bases outside gene matches: 10. This CDR3 has 17 residues.

The gene calls are TRBV19 and TRBJ1-2; D is undetermined. The CDR3 sequence is 15 residues long. From germline, CDR1 is LNHDA and CDR2 SQIVND (reference sequence). The ends were cut back, 7 bases at V and 10 bases at J, with 25 bases in the middle. The CDR3 spells CASTITTSSWLHYTF. Here the CDR3 DNA reads TGTGCCAGTACCATAACTACCTCGTCGTGGTTACACTACACCTTC.

The V gene is TRBV4-3, the J gene TRBJ2-5; 10 bases agree with TRBD2. This CDR3 has 16 amino acids. With 3 bases clipped from V and 11 bases from J, the junction kept 15 bases outside the gene matches. Germline lookup yields CDR1 LGHNA and CDR2 YSLEER. The chain's CDR3 is CASSQDASGGVLEQYF. The CDR3 nucleotides read TGCGCCAGCAGCCAGGACGCTAGCGGGGGTGTTTTGGAGCAGTACTTC.

This chain connects TRBV7-3 to TRBJ2-7; D remains ambiguous. Trimming removed 6 bases at V and 4 bases at J, with 10 bases between. This CDR3 has 12 residues. Germline V gene lookup returns CDR1 SGHTA and CDR2 FQGTGA. CDR3 DNA: TGTGCCAGCAGGGATCGTCGGTACGAGCAGTACGTC. This gives the protein CASRDRRYEQYV.

This clone has more than one count but fewer than ten. The chain carries TRBV19 and TRBJ1-2; no reliable D call. V lost 3 bases, J lost 4 bases, and 12 bases lay in between. CDR3 length: 14 amino acids. CDR1 LNHDA and CDR2 SQIVND come from the germline V gene (reference sequence). CDR3 sequence: CASSMGALTYGYTF. Here the CDR3 DNA reads TGTGCCAGTAGTATGGGAGCCCTCACCTATGGCTACACCTTC.

The chain uses TRBV29-1 and TRBJ1-1; D is uncertain. This CDR3 is built from 13 residues. Trimming pared 0 bases from V and 4 bases from J, leaving 9 bases between. The germline V gene has CDR1 SQVTM and CDR2 ANQGSEA. CDR3 sequence reads: CSVEEAWGTEAFF. The CDR3 nucleotides read TGCAGCGTTGAAGAAGCCTGGGGCACTGAAGCTTTCTTT.

The rearrangement uses TRBV20-1 and TRBJ1-1; D uncertain. CDR3 length: 10 amino acids. V lost 3 bases to trimming and J lost 7 bases, with 6 bases between them. Looked up from germline, CDR1 is DFQATT and CDR2 is SNEGSKA (reference sequence). This chain's CDR3 is CSARTSEAFF. CDR3 bases: TGCAGTGCTAGGACTAGTGAAGCTTTCTTT.

A few counts support this clone. The chain employs TRBV7-9 and TRBJ1-5, with a possible D match to TRBD1 (6 bases). The germline gives CDR1 SEHNR, CDR2 FQNEAQ (reference sequence). Trimming pared 2 bases from V and 5 bases from J, leaving 13 bases between. The CDR3 length is 15 residues. The CDR3 reads CASSLSGGRDQPQHF. CDR3 in DNA: TGTGCCAGCAGCTTATCGGGGGGGCGCGATCAGCCCCAGCATTTT.

The chain joins TRBV27 to TRBJ1-2; no clear D gene. The CDR3 loop spans 14 amino acids. The germline CDR1 and CDR2 sequences are MNHEY and SMNVEV (reference sequence). Trimming took 5 bases from V and 1 from J, leaving 11 bases between them. Here the CDR3 DNA reads TGTGCCAGCAGTACCGTCCGGGGTAACTATGGCTACACCTTC. Translated, it gives CASSTVRGNYGYTF.

The chain uses TRBV6-1 and TRBJ2-7; 9 nucleotides align to TRBD1. CDR1 and CDR2 from the germline V gene are MNHNS and SASEGT. After removal of 11 bases from V and 6 bases from J, the junction contained 8 bases not matched to a gene. The CDR3 loop spans 12 amino acids. The CDR3 spells CAGRGQGGEQYV. The CDR3 nucleotides read TGTGCCGGGCGGGGACAGGGAGGCGAGCAGTACGTC.

The chain couples TRBV5-6 to TRBJ2-7, with 9 bases that match TRBD2. The CDR3 has 14 amino acids. J gave up 0 bases and V 5 bases, and 3 bases lay outside the gene matches. CDR1 SGHDT and CDR2 YYEEEE come from the germline V gene. The CDR3 protein is CASSRLADSYEQYF. CDR3 DNA sequence: TGTGCCAGCAGTCGACTAGCGGACTCCTACGAGCAGTACTTC.

V gene TRBV28 combines with J gene TRBJ2-2; 11 bases are shared with TRBD1. CDR3 length: 14 amino acids. Germline lookup yields CDR1 MDHEN and CDR2 SYDVKM. The trim removed 6 bases at V and 6 bases at J, leaving 3 bases unmatched. In DNA, the CDR3 is TGTGCCAGCAGGGACAGGGGGCGGGCCGGGGAGCTGTTTTTT. Its protein is CASRDRGRAGELFF. Looking up the rest from reference TRBV28 and TRBJ2-2 gives the full variable domain: DVKVTQSSRYLVKRTGEKVFLECVQDMDHENMFWYRQDPGLGLRLIYFSYDVKMKEKGDIPEGYSVSREKKERFSLILESASTNQTSMYLCASRDRGRAGELFFGEGSRLTVL.

The chain employs TRBV25-1 and TRBJ2-3, with 8 bases identical to TRBD1. Germline loops: CDR1 MGHDK, CDR2 SYGVNS. V gave up 8 bases and J gave up 6 bases; unmatched junction bases: 1. This CDR3 has 11 residues. Here the CDR3 DNA reads TGTGCCAGCGGACAGGGTGATACGCAGTATTTT. Its protein product is CASGQGDTQYF.

The V gene is TRBV11-2, the J gene TRBJ1-2; unclear D gene. CDR3 length equals 15 residues. In germline, CDR1 is SGHAT, CDR2 FQNNGV. V was pared by 0 bases and J by 0 bases, with 8 bases between. CDR3 DNA: TGTGCCAGCAGCTTAGATTGGGCAACTAACTATGGCTACACCTTC. Translating it yields CASSLDWATNYGYTF.

The chain carries TRBV9 and TRBJ1-6, with D possibly being TRBD1 (6 bases). Germline CDR1 is SGDLS and CDR2 is YYNGEE. The CDR3 length is 15 residues. Trimming left V 4 bases short and J 7 bases short, with 15 bases between. CDR3 bases: TGTGCCAGCAGCCCTCCCGGGGGGCGGAATTCACCCCTCCACTTT. It yields the protein CASSPPGGRNSPLHF.

The J gene is TRBJ1-1, the V gene TRBV2, with D uncertain. From germline, CDR1 is SNHLY and CDR2 FYNNEI. The germline V and J ends were trimmed by 7 bases and 2 bases, with 5 bases remaining between them. This CDR3 is 11 amino acids long. This chain's CDR3 is CASTANTEAFF. DNA of the CDR3: TGTGCCAGCACCGCTAACACTGAAGCTTTCTTT.

Remarks on this clone: This same CDR3 is encoded by further DNA sequences in the sample. The V gene is TRBV18, the J gene TRBJ1-2, with 9 bases aligning to TRBD1. V shed 3 bases and J 1 base; nucleotides not matched to a gene: 3. The CDR3 loop spans 15 amino acids. The germline gives CDR1 KGHSH, CDR2 LQKENI. CDR3 nucleotides: TGTGCCAGCTCACCGGACAGGGGAAATAACTATGGCTACACCTTC. Its translation: CASSPDRGNNYGYTF. The complete variable domain, with remaining parts taken from reference TRBV18 and TRBJ1-2, reads NAGVMQNPRHLVRRRGQEARLRCSPMKGHSHVYWYRQLPEEGLKFMVYLQKENIIDESGMPKERFSAEFPKEGPSILRIQQVVRGDSAAYFCASSPDRGNNYGYTFGSGTRLTVV.

The rearrangement joins TRBV7-2 to TRBJ2-1, with D possibly TRBD2 on 6 matching bases. Germline V gives CDR1 SGHTA, CDR2 FQGNSA. The CDR3 totals 14 residues. The V and J ends lost 5 bases and 10 bases respectively, with 18 bases between them. The CDR3 DNA reads TGTGCCAGCAGCCCCCTTCCCGGGAGAGGAGAGCAGTTCTTC. This gives the protein CASSPLPGRGEQFF.

This chain joins TRBV5-1 and TRBJ2-5; 8 nucleotides align to TRBD2. The CDR3 loop spans 18 amino acids. Trimming removed 4 bases from V and 3 bases from J; junction bases left unmatched: 17. CDR1 SGHRS and CDR2 YFSETQ come from the germline V gene. CDR3 DNA sequence: TGCGCCAGCAGCGTTGGCCCCGGGCTAGCGGGCCCCAAAGAGACCCAGTACTTC. This gives the protein CASSVGPGLAGPKETQYF.

The rearrangement joins TRBV7-2 to TRBJ2-5; 13 nucleotides agree with TRBD2. The CDR3 has 16 amino acids. Germline assignment: CDR1 SGHTA and CDR2 FQGNSA. Germline trimming cut 5 bases from V and 3 bases from J; bases unmatched to any gene: 6. The CDR3 nucleotides are TGTGCCAGCAGCACCTTCGGACTAGCGGGGGAAGAGACCCAGTACTTC. It translates to CASSTFGLAGEETQYF.

This clone came up a few times. The CDR3, as DNA: TGCGCCAGCAGCTTCCGGACTAGCGGGGGGAAAGAGACCCAGTACTTC. This codes for CASSFRTSGGKETQYF. The chain couples TRBV5-1 to TRBJ2-5; TRBD2 matches 14 bases. The J segment lost 3 bases and the V segment lost 2 bases, leaving 3 bases of the junction unmatched. The CDR3 is made up of 16 amino acids. Germline CDR1 SGHRS, CDR2 YFSETQ.